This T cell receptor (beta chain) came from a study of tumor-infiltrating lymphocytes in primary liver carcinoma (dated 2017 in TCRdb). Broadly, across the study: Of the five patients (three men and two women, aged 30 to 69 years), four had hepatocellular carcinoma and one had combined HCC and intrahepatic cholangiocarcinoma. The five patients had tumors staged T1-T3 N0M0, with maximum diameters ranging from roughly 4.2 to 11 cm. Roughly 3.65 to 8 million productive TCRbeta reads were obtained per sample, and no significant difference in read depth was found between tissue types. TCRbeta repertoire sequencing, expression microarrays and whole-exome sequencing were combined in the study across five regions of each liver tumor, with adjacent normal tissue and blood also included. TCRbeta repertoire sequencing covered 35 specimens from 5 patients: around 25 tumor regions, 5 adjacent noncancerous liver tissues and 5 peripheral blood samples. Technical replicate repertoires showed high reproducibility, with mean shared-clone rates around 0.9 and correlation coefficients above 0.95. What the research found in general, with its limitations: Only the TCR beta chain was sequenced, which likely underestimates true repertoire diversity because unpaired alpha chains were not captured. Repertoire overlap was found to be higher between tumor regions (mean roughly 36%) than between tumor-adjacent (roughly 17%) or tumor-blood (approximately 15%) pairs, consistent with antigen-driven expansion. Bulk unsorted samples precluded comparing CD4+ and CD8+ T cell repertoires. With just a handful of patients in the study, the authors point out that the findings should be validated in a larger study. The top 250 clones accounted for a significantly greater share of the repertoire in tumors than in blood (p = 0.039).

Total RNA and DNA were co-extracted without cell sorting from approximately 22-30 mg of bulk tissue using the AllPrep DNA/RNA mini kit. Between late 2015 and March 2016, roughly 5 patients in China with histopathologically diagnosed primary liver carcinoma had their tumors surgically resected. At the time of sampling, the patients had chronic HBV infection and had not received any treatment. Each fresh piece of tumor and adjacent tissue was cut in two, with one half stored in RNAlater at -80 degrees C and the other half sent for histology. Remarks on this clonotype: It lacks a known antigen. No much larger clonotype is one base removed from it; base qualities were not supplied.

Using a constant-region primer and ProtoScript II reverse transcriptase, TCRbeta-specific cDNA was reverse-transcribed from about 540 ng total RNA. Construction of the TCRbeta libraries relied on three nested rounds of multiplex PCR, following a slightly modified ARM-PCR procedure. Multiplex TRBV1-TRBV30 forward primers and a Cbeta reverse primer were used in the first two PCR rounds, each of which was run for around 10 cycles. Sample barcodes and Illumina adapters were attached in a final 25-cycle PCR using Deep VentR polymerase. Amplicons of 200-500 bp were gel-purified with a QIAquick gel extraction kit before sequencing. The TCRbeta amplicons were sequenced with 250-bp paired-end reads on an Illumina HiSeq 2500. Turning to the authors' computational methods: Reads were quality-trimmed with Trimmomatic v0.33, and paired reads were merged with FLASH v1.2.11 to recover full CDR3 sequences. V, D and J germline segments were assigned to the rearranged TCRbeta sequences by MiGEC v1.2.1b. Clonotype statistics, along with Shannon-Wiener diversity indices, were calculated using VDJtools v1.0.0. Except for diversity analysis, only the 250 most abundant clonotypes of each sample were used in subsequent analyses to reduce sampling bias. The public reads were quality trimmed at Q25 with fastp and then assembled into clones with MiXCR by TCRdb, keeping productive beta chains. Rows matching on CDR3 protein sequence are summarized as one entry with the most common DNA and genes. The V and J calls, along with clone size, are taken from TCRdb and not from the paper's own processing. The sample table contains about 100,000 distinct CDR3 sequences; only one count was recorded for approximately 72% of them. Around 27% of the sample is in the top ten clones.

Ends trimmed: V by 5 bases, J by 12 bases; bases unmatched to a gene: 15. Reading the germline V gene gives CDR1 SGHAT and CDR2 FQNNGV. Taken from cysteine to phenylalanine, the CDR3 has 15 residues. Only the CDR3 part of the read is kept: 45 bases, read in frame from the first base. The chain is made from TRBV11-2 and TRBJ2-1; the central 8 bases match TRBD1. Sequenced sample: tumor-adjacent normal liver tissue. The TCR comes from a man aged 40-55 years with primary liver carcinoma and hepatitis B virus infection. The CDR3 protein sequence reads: CASSIGQGGIDGQFF. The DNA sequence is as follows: TGTGCCAGCAGCATCGGACAGGGAGGTATAGACGGGCAGTTCTTC.